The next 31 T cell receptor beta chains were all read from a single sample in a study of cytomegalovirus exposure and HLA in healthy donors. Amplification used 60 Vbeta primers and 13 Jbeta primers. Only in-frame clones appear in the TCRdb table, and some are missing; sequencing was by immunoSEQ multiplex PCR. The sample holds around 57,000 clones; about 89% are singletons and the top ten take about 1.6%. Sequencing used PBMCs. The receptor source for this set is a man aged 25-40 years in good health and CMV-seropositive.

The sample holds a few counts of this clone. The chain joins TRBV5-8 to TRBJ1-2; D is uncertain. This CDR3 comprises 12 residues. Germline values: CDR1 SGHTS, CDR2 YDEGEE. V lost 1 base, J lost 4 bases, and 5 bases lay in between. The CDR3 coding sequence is TGTGCCAGCAGCTTGAACAGCTATGGCTACACCTTC. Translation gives CASSLNSYGYTF.

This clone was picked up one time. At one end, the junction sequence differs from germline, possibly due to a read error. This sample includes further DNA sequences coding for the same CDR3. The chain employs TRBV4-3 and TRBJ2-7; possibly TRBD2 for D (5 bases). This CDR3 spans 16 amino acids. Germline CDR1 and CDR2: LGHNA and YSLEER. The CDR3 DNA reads TGCGCTAGCAGCCAAGCCCATCAAGGACTCGCCTACGAGCAGTACTTC. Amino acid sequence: CASSQAHQGLAYEQYF.

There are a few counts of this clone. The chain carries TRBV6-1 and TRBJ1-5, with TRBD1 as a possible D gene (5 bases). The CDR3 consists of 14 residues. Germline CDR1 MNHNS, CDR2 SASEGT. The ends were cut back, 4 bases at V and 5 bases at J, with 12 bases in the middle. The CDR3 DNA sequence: TGTGCCAGCAGTGGTGCAGGGTTAGATCAGCCCCAGCATTTT. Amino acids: CASSGAGLDQPQHF.

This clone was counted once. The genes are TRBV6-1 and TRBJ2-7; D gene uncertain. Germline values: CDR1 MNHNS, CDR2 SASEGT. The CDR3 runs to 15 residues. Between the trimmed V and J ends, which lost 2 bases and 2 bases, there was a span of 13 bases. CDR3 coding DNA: TGTGCCAGCAGTGAATGGGTTGGGCATCCCTACGAGCAGTACTTC. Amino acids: CASSEWVGHPYEQYF.

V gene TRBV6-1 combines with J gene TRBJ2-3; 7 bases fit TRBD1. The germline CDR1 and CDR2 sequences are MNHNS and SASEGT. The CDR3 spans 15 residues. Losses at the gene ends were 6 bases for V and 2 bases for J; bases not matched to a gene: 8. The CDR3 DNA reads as TGTGCCAGCAGCCAAGGGACAGCCTCCACAGATACGCAGTATTTT. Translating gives CASSQGTASTDTQYF.

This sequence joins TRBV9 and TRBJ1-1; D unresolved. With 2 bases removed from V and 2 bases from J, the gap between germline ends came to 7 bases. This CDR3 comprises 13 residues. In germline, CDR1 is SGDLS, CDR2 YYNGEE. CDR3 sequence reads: CASSVFTNTEAFF. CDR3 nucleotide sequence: TGTGCCAGCAGCGTGTTCACAAACACTGAAGCTTTCTTT.

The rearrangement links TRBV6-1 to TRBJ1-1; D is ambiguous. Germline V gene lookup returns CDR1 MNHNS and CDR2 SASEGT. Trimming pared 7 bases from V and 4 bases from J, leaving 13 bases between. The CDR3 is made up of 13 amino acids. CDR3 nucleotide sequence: TGTGCCAGCAAAGCGGGCGGAGGCACTGAAGCTTTCTTT. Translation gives CASKAGGGTEAFF.

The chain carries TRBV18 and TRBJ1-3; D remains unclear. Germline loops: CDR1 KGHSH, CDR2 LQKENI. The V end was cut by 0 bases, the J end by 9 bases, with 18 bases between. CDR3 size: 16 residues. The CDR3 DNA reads TGTGCCAGCTCACCACCGAGGGATGCTTTTGGAGGCACCATATATTTT. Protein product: CASSPPRDAFGGTIYF.

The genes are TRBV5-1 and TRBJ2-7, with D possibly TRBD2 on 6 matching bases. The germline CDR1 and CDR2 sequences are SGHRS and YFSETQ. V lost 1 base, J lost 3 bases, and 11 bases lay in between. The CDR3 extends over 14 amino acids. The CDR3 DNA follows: TGCGCCAGCAGCTTGTTAGCGGAAGTCTACGAGCAGTACTTC. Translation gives CASSLLAEVYEQYF.

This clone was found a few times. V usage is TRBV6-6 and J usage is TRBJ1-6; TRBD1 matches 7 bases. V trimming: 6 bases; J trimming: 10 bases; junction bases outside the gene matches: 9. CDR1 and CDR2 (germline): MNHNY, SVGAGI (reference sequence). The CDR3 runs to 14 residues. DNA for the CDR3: TGTGCCAGCAGCCTTCGACAGGGAGAATCACCCCTCCACTTT. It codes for CASSLRQGESPLHF.

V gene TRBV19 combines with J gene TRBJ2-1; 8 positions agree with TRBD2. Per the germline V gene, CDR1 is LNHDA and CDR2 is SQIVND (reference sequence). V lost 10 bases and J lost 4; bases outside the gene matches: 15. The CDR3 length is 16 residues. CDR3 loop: CATGGDGRGTYNEQFF. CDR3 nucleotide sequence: TGTGCCACCGGCGGAGACGGGAGGGGTACTTACAATGAGCAGTTCTTC.

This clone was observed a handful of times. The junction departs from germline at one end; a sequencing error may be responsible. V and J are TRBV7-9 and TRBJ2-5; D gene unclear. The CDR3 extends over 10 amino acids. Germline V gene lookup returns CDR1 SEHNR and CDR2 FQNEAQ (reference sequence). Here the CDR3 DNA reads TGTGCCAGCAGCTTAGTAGCCTGGGACTTC. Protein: CASSLVAWDF.

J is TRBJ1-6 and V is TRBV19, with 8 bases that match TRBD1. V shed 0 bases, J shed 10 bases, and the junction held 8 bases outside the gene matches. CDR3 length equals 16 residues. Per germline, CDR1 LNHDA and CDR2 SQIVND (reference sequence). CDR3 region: CASSIERGQAGSPLHF. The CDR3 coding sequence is TGTGCCAGTAGTATAGAGAGGGGACAGGCGGGCTCACCCCTCCACTTT.

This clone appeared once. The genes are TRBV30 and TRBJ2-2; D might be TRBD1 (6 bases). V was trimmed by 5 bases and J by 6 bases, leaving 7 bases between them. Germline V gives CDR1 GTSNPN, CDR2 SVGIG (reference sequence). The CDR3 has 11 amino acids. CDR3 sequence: CAWEGAGELFF. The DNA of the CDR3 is TGTGCCTGGGAGGGGGCCGGGGAGCTGTTTTTT.

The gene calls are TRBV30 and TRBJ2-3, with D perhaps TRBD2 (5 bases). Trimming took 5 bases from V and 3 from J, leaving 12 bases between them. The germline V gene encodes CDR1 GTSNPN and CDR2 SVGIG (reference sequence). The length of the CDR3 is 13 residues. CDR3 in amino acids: CAWSRGGTDTQYF. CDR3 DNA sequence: TGTGCCTGGTCCCGGGGTGGGACAGATACGCAGTATTTT.

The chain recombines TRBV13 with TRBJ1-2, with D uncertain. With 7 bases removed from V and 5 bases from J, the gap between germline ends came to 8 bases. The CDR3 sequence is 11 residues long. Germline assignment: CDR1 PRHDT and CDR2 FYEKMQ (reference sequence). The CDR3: CASMGDYGYTF. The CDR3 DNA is TGTGCCAGCATGGGCGATTATGGCTACACCTTC.

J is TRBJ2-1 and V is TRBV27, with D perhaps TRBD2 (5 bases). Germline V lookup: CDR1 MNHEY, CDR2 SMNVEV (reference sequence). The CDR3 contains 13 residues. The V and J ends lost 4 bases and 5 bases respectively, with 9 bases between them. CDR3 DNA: TGTGCCAGCAGTTGGGAGCCGCACAATGAGCAGTTCTTC. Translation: CASSWEPHNEQFF.

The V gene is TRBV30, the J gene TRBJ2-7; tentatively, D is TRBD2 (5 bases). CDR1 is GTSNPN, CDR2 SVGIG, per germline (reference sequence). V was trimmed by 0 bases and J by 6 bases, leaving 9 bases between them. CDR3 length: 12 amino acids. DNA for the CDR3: TGTGCCTGGAGTGTGGGAGCAACCGAGCAGTACTTC. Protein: CAWSVGATEQYF.

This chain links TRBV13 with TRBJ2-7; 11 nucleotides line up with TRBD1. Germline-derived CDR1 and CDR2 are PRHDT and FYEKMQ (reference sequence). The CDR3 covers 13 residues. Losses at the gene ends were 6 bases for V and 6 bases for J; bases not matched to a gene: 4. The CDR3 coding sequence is TGTGCCAGCAGGGGACAGGGGGACATCGAGCAGTACTTC. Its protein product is CASRGQGDIEQYF.

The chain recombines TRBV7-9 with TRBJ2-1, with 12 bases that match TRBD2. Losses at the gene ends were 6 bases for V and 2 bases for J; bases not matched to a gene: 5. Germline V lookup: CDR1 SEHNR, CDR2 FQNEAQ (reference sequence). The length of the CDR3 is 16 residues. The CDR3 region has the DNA TGTGCCAGCAGTTCGACTAGCGGGAGTACCTACAATGAGCAGTTCTTC. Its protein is CASSSTSGSTYNEQFF.

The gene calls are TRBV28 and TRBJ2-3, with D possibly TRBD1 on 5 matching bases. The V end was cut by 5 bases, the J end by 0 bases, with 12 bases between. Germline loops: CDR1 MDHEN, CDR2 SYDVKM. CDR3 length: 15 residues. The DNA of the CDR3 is TGTGCCAGCAGTCCAGGGTTCTCTAGCACAGATACGCAGTATTTT. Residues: CASSPGFSSTDTQYF.

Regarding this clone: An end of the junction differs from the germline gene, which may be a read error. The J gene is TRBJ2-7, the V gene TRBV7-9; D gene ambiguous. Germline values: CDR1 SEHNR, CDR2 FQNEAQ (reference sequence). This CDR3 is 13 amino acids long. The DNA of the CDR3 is TGTTCCAGCAGCTTAGGGCAGGCCTACGAGCAGTACTTC. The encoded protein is CSSSLGQAYEQYF. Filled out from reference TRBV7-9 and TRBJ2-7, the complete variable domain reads DTGVSQNPRHKITKRGQNVTFRCDPISEHNRLYWYRQTLGQGPEFLTYFQNEAQLEKSRLLSDRFSAERPKGSFSTLEIQRTEQGDSAMYLCSSSLGQAYEQYFGPGTRLTVT.

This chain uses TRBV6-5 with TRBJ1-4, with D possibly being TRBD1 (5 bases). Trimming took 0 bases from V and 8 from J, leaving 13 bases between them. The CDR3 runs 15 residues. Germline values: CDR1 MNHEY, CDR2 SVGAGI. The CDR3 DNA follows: TGTGCCAGCAGTTACTCGAGCGTTCGGGGGGAAAAACTGTTTTTT. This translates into CASSYSSVRGEKLFF.

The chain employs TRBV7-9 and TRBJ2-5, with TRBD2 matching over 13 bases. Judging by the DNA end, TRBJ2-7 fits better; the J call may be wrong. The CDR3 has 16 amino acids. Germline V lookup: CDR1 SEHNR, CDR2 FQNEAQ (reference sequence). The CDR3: CASSLGTSGIAYEQYF. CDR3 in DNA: TGTGCCAGCAGCTTGGGGACTAGCGGGATAGCCTACGAGCAGTACTTC.

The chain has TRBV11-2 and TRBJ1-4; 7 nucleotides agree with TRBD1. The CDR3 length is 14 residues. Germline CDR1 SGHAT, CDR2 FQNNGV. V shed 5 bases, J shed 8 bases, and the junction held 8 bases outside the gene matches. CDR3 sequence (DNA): TGTGCCAGCAGCCAAGACAGGGTGAAGGAAAAACTGTTTTTT. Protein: CASSQDRVKEKLFF.

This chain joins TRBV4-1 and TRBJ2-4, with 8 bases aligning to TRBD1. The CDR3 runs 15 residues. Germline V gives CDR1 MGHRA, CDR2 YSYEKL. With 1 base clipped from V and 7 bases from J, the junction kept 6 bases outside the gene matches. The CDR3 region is CASSQVPGGENIQYF. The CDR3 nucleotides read TGCGCCAGCAGCCAAGTCCCAGGGGGCGAGAACATTCAGTACTTC.

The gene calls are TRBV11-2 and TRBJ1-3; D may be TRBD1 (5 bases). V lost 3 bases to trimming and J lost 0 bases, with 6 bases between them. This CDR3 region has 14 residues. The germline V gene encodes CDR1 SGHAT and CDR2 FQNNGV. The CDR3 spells CASSLGGSGNTIYF. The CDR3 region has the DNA TGTGCCAGCAGCTTGGGGGGCTCTGGAAACACCATATATTTT.

Here the CDR3 DNA reads TGTGCCAGCAGTGAAGGACTAGCGGGAGGATATGAGCAGTTCTTC. Translating gives CASSEGLAGGYEQFF. This chain joins TRBV2 and TRBJ2-1; 13 bases are shared with TRBD2. The CDR3 runs to 15 residues. V lost 1 base and J lost 8; bases outside the gene matches: 2. Germline V gives CDR1 SNHLY, CDR2 FYNNEI.

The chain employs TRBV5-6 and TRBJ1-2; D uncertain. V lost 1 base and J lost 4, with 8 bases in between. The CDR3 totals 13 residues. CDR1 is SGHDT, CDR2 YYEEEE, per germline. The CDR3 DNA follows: TGTGCCAGCAGCTTGATGAACAGCTATGGCTACACCTTC. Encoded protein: CASSLMNSYGYTF. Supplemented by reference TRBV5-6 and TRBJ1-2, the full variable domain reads DAGVTQSPTHLIKTRGQQVTLRCSPKSGHDTVSWYQQALGQGPQFIFQYYEEEERQRGNFPDRFSGHQFPNYSSELNVNALLLGDSALYLCASSLMNSYGYTFGSGTRLTVV.

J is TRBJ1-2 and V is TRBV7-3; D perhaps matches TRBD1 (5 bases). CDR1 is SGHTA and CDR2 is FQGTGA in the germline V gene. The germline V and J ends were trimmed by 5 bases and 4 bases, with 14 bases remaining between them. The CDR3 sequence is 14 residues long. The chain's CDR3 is CASSPQGFSYGYTF. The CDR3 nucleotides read TGTGCCAGCAGCCCTCAGGGTTTTAGCTATGGCTACACCTTC.

CDR3 DNA sequence: TGTGCCAGCAGCCAAGTTACAGGGGGTGGCGGTTTTTCCTACGAGCAGTACTTC. Translation: CASSQVTGGGGFSYEQYF. The chain has TRBV4-2 and TRBJ2-7, with TRBD1 matching 8 bases. V dropped 1 base and J dropped 1; count of bases not matched to a gene: 12. The CDR3 runs 18 residues. Germline CDR1 reads LGHNA; CDR2 reads YNFKEQ.